These T cell receptor beta chains were read from a single sample in a study of Tregs in tolerant kidney transplant recipients. The data were produced by immunoSEQ multiplex PCR, yet TCRdb's version contains in-frame clones alone and is incomplete. Counted here are over 50,000 clones, 80% to 90% occurring once; the ten biggest clones make up around 5.2%. The sample was CD4+ T cells from blood. Receptors were obtained from a human donor in good health. The CDR3 runs from the conserved cysteine through the conserved F or W. A D gene is named only where the DNA matches it firmly.

V gene: TRBV2
D gene: -
CDR3 protein: CASRDTLRDAQETQYF

V gene: TRBV19
D gene: TRBD1
CDR3 protein: CASGPRDRGHETQYF

V gene: TRBV11-2
D gene: -
CDR3 protein: CASSLERGENIQYF

V gene: TRBV30
D gene: -
CDR3 protein: CAWSLLTTNEKLFF

V gene: TRBV7-9
D gene: -
CDR3 protein: CASSRWDPPHYEQYF

V gene: TRBV6-5
D gene: -
CDR3 protein: CASSGGGPKKQYF

V gene: TRBV6-5
D gene: -
CDR3 protein: CASSRLLHGDSPLHF

V gene: TRBV5-1
D gene: TRBD2
CDR3 protein: CASSLYQRGGPGAGELFF

V gene: TRBV6-5
D gene: -
CDR3 protein: CASTHTYRNTEAFF

V gene: TRBV11-3
D gene: -
CDR3 protein: CASSLDLLNTEAFF

V gene: TRBV6-5
D gene: TRBD1
CDR3 protein: CASVQQGTGKAFF

V gene: TRBV9
D gene: -
CDR3 protein: CASSGGPTDTQYF

V gene: TRBV5-4
D gene: -
CDR3 protein: CASSLRAEPQYF

V gene: TRBV7-8
D gene: -
CDR3 protein: CASSLRSVVETQYF

V gene: TRBV7-3
D gene: -
CDR3 protein: CASNQGASADTQYF

V gene: TRBV9
D gene: -
CDR3 protein: CASSVDYRSETQYF

V gene: TRBV13
D gene: -
CDR3 protein: CASSLVFDVGRYGYTF

V gene: TRBV5-4
D gene: -
CDR3 protein: CASRSRVRQDNEQFF

V gene: TRBV5-1
D gene: -
CDR3 protein: CASSSWTPTDTQYF

V gene: TRBV6-6
D gene: -
CDR3 protein: CASSYSSISGNF

V gene: TRBV19
D gene: -
CDR3 protein: CASSMYLGRNYEQYF

V gene: TRBV29-1
D gene: -
CDR3 protein: CSVEDHGRNQPQHF

V gene: TRBV12-5
D gene: TRBD2
CDR3 protein: CASGLVIAGSTDTQYF

V gene: TRBV2
D gene: -
CDR3 protein: CASSELGSKKVQYF

V gene: TRBV2
D gene: TRBD1
CDR3 protein: CASSLQGIEAFF

V gene: TRBV7-8
D gene: TRBD2
CDR3 protein: CATRGSENSYEQYF

V gene: TRBV29-1
D gene: -
CDR3 protein: CSVRGDTDTQYF

V gene: TRBV7-8
D gene: -
CDR3 protein: CASSLGSPLYGYTF

V gene: TRBV7-2
D gene: -
CDR3 protein: CASSASRGGGYTF

V gene: TRBV28
D gene: -
CDR3 protein: CASWATNEKLFF

V gene: TRBV27
D gene: -
CDR3 protein: CASSSIKVRSYEQYF

V gene: TRBV7-6
D gene: TRBD2
CDR3 protein: CASSLVRGSYEQFF

V gene: TRBV19
D gene: -
CDR3 protein: CASSLSGGFSGNTIYF

V gene: TRBV15
D gene: -
CDR3 protein: CATSRGQIQGVEETQYF

V gene: TRBV2
D gene: TRBD2
CDR3 protein: CASSPPLSGGGQYF

V gene: TRBV5-1
D gene: TRBD2
CDR3 protein: CASSLSPASGRGGLYEQYF

V gene: TRBV11-2
D gene: TRBD1
CDR3 protein: CASSLDVPTRQGTGELFF

V gene: TRBV11-1
D gene: TRBD1
CDR3 protein: CASSFDRGQPQHF

V gene: TRBV5-1
D gene: -
CDR3 protein: CASSLGLVNKTQYF

V gene: TRBV18
D gene: -
CDR3 protein: CASSPQGGRAYEQYF

V gene: TRBV11-2
D gene: -
CDR3 protein: CASSRWGKSGLYNEQFF

V gene: TRBV6-5
D gene: TRBD1
CDR3 protein: CASSRQGNYNSPLHF

V gene: TRBV20-1
D gene: -
CDR3 protein: CSARDRGSYTF

V gene: TRBV6-5
D gene: TRBD2
CDR3 protein: CASSAGGRGGSEQFF

V gene: TRBV27
D gene: -
CDR3 protein: CASSPLGEAGYTF

V gene: TRBV6-6
D gene: -
CDR3 protein: CASTPSEGQPQHF

V gene: TRBV6-6
D gene: -
CDR3 protein: CASSYAADYGYTF

V gene: TRBV2
D gene: TRBD2
CDR3 protein: CASSVLAGQETQYF

V gene: TRBV5-8
D gene: -
CDR3 protein: CASSLAGRDYGYTF

V gene: TRBV2
D gene: -
CDR3 protein: CASSGRAGANVLTF

V gene: TRBV7-9
D gene: -
CDR3 protein: CASSPDTTDGSGGYTF